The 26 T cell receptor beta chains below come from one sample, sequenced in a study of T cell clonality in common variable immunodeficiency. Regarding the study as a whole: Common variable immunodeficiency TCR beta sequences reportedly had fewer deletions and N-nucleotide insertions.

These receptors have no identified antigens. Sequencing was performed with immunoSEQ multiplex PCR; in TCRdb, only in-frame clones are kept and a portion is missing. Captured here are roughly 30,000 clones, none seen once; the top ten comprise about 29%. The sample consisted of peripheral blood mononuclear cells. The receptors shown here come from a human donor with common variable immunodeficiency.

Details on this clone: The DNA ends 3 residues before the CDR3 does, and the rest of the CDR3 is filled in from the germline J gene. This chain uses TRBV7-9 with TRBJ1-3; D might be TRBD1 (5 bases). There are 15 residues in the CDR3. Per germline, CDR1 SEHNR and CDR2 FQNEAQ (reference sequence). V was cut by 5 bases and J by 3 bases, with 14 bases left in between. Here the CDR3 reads CASSPTGDLGNTIYF. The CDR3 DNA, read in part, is TGTGCCAGCAGCCCGACGGGGGACCTTGGAAACACC.

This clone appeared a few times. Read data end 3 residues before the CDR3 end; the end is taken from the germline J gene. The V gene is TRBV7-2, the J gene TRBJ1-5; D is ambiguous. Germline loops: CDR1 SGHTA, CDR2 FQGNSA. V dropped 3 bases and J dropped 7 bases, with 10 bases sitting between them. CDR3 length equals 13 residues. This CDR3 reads CASSFQDRQPQHF. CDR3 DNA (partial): TGTGCCAGCAGCTTTCAGGATAGGCAGCCC.

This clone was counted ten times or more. CDR3 DNA, as far as it was read: TGTGCCAGCAGTCCTGCCCTAGTCTATGGC. Amino acid sequence: CASSPALVYG. The CDR3 as a whole reads CASSPALVYGYTF. The chain uses TRBV6-2 or TRBV6-3 and TRBJ1-2; D uncertain. The read is 3 residues too short to cover the CDR3 end, so that end is filled in from the germline J gene. CDR1 is MNHEY, CDR2 SVGEGT, per germline. The V end was cut by 5 bases, the J end by 4 bases, with 11 bases between. This CDR3 contains 13 residues.

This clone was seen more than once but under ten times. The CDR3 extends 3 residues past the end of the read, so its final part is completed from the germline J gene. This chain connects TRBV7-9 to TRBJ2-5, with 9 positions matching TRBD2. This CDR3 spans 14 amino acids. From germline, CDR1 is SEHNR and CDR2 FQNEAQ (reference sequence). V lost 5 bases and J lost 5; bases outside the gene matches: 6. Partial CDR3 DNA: TGTGCCAGCAGCCCGGGACTAGCCTGGGAGACC. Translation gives CASSPGLAWET. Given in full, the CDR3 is CASSPGLAWETQYF. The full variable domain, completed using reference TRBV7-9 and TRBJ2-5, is DTGVSQNPRHKITKRGQNVTFRCDPISEHNRLYWYRQTLGQGPEFLTYFQNEAQLEKSRLLSDRFSAERPKGSFSTLEIQRTEQGDSAMYLCASSPGLAWETQYFGPGTRLLVL.

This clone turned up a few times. The DNA read from the CDR3 is TGCGCCAGCAGTGGGGGGACAGGGTACTCTCCCTACGAG. As protein: CASSGGTGYSPYE. The whole CDR3 is CASSGGTGYSPYEQYF. The gene calls are TRBV10-1 and TRBJ2-7; TRBD1 agrees at 9 bases. The CDR3 end is not reached by the read, which stops 3 residues before it; the germline J gene fills it in. CDR3 size: 16 residues. CDR1 and CDR2 (germline): WNHNN, SYGVQD (reference sequence). Unmatched junction bases numbered 9, after V lost 4 bases and J lost 2 bases.

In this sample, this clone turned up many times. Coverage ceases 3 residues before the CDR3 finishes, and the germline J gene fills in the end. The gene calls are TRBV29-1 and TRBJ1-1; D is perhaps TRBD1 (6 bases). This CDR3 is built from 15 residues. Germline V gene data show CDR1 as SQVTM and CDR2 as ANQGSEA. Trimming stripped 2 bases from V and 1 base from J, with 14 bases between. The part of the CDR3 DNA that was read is TGCAGCGTTGAAAAGTGGCAGGGGAGGAACACTGAA. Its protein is CSVEKWQGRNTE. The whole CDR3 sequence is CSVEKWQGRNTEAFF. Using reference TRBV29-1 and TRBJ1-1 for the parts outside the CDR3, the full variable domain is SAVISQKPSRDICQRGTSLTIQCQVDSQVTMMFWYRQQPGQSLTLIATANQGSEATYESGFVIDKFPISRPNLTFSTLTVSNMSPEDSSIYLCSVEKWQGRNTEAFFGQGTRLTVV.

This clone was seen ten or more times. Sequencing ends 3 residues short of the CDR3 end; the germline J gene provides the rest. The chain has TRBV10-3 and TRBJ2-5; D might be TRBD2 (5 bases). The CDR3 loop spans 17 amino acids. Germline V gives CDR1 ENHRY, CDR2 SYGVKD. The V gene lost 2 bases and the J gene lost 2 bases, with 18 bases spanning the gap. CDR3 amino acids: CAISEPLELRGQETQYF. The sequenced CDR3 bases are TGTGCCATCAGTGAGCCCCTCGAATTACGGGGACAAGAGACC.

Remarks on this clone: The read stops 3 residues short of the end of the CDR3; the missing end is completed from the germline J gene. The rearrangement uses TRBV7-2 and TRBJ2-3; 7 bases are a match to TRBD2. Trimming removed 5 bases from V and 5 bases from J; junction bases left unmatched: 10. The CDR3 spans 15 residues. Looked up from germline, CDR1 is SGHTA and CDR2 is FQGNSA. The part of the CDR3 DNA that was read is TGTGCCAGCAGCCTACTTCTCGCGGGGGTAGATACG. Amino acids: CASSLLLAGVDT. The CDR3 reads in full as CASSLLLAGVDTQYF.

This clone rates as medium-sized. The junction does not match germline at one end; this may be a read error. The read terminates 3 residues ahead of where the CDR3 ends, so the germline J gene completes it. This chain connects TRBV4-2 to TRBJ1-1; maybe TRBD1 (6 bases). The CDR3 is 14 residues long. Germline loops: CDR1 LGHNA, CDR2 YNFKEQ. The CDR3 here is CASSPGRGATEAFF. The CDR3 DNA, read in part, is TGCGCCAGCAGCCCCGGCAGGGGCGCCACTGAA.

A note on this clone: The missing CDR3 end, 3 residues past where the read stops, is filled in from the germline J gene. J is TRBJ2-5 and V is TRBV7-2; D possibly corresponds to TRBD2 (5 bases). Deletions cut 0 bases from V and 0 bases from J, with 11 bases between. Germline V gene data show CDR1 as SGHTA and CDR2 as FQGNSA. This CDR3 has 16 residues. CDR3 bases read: TGTGCCAGCAGCTTAGCGGAGAGGGTAGACCAAGAGACC. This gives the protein CASSLAERVDQET. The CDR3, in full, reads CASSLAERVDQETQYF.

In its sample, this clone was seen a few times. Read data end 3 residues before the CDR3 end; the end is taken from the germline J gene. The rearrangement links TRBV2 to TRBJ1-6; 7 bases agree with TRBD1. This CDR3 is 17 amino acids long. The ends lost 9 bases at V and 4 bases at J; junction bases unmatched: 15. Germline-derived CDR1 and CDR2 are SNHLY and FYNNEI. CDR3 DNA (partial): TGTGCCAGTCATCGTGGGGGACAGATGTCGTATAATTCACCC. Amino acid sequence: CASHRGGQMSYNSP. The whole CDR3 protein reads CASHRGGQMSYNSPLHF.

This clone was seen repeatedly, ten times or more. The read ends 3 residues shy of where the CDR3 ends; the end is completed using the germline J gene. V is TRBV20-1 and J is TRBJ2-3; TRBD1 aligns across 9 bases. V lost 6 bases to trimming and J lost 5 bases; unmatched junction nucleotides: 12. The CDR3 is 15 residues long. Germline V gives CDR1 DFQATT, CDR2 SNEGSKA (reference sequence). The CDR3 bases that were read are TGCAGTGCAGATTCCGGGACAGGGTTAAAAGATACG. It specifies CSADSGTGLKDT. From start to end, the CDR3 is CSADSGTGLKDTQYF.

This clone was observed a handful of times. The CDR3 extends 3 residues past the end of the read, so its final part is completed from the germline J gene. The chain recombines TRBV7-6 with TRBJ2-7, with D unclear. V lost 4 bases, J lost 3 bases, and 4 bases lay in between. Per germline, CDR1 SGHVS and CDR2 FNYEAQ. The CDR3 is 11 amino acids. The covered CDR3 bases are TGTGCCAGCAGCTCCCGCTACGAG. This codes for CASSSRYE. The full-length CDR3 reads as CASSSRYEQYF.

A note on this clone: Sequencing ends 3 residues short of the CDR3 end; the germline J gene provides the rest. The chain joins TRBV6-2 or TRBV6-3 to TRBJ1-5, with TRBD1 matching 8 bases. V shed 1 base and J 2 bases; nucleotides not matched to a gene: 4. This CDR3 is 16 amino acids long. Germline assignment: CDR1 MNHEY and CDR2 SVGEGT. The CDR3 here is CASSYYPDRGNQPQHF. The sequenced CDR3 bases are TGTGCCAGCAGTTACTATCCGGACAGGGGCAATCAGCCC.

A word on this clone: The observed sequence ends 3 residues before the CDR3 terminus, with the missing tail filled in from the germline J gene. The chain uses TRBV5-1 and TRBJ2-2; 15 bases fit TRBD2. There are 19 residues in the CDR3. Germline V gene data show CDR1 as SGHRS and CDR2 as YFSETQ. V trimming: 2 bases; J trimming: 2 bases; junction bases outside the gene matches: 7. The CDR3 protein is CASSLRTSGGGPNTGELFF. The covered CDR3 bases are TGCGCCAGCAGCTTACGGACTAGCGGGGGGGGCCCAAACACCGGGGAG.

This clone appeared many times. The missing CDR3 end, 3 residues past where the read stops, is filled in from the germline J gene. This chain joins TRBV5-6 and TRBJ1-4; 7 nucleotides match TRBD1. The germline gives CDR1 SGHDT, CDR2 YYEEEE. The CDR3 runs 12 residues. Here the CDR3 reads CASSQEQGQLFF. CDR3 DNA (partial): TGTGCCAGCAGCCAGGAACAGGGGCAA.

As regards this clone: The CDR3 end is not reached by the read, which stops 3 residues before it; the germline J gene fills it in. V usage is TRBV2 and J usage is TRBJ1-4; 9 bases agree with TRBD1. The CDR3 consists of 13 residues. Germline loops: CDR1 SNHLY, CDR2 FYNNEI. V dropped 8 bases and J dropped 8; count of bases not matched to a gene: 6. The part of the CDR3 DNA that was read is TGTGCCAGCCTCGGGACAGGGTTAGAAAAA. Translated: CASLGTGLEK. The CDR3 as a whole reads CASLGTGLEKLFF.

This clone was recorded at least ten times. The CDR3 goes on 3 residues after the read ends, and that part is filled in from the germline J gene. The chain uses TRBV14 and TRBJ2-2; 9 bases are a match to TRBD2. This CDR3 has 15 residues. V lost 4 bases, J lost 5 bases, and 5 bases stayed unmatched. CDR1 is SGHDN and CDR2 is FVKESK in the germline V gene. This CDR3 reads CASSPRTSDTGELFF. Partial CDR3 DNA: TGTGCCAGCAGCCCCCGGACTAGCGATACCGGGGAG.

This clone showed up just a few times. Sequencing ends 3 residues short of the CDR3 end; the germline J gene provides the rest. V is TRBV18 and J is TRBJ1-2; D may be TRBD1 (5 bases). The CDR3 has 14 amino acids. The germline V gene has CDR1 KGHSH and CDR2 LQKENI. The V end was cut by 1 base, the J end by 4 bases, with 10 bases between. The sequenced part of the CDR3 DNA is TGTGCCAGCTCACCACAGCAGGGTGGCTATGGC. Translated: CASSPQQGGYG. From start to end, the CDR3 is CASSPQQGGYGYTF.

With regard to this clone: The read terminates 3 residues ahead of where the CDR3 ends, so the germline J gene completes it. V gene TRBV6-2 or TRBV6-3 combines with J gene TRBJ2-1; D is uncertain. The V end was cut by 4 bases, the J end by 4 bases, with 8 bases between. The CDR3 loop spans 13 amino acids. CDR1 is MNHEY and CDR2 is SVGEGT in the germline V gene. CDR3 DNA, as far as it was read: TGTGCCAGCAGTTCGTTAGAGTACAATGAG. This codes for CASSSLEYNE. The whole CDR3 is CASSSLEYNEQFF.

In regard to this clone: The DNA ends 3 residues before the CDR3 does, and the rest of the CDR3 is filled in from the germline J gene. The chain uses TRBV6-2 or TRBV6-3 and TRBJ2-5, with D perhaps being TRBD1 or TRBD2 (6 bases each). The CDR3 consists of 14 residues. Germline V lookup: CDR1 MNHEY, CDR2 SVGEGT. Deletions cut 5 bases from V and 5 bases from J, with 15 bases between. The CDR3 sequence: CASSPNTGRETQYF. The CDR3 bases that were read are TGTGCCAGCAGTCCAAACACAGGGAGGGAGACC.

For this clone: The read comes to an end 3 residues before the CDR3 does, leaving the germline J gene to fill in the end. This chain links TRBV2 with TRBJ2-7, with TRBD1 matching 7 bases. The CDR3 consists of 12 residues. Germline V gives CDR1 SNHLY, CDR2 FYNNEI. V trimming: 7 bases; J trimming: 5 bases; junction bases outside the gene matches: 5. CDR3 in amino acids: CASINRGDEQYF. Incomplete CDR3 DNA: TGTGCCAGCATAAACAGGGGCGACGAG. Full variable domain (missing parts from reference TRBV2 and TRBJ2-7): EPEVTQTPSHQVTQMGQEVILRCVPISNHLYFYWYRQILGQKVEFLVSFYNNEISEKSEIFDDQFSVERPDGSNFTLKIRSTKLEDSAMYFCASINRGDEQYFGPGTRLTVT.

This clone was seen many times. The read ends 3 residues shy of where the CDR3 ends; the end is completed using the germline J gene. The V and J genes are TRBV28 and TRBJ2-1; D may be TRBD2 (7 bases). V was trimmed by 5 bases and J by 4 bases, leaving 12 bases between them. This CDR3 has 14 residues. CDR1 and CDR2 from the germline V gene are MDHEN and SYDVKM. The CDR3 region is CASSKGGVYNEQFF. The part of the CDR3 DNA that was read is TGTGCCAGCAGTAAGGGGGGGGTTTACAATGAG.

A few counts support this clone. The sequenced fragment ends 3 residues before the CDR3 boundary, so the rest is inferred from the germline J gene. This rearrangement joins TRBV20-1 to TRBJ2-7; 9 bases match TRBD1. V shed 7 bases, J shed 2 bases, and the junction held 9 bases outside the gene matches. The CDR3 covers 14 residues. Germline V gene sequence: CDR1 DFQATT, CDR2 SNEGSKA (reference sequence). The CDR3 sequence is CSVIRTGAAYEQYF. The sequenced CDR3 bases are TGCAGTGTCATTAGGACAGGGGCGGCCTACGAG.

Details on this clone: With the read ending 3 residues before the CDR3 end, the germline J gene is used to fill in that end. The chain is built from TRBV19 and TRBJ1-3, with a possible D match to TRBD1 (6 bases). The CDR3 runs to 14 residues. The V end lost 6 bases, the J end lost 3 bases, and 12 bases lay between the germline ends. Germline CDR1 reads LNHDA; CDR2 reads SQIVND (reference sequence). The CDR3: CASSRDNGGNTIYF. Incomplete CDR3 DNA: TGTGCCAGTAGCCGGGACAATGGTGGAAACACC.

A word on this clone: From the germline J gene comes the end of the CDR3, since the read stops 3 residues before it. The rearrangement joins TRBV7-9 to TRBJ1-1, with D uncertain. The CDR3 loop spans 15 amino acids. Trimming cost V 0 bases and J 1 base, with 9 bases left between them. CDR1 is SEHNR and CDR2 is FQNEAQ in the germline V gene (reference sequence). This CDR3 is CASSLAQKGNTEAFF. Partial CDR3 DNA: TGTGCCAGCAGCTTAGCGCAAAAGGGGAACACTGAA.